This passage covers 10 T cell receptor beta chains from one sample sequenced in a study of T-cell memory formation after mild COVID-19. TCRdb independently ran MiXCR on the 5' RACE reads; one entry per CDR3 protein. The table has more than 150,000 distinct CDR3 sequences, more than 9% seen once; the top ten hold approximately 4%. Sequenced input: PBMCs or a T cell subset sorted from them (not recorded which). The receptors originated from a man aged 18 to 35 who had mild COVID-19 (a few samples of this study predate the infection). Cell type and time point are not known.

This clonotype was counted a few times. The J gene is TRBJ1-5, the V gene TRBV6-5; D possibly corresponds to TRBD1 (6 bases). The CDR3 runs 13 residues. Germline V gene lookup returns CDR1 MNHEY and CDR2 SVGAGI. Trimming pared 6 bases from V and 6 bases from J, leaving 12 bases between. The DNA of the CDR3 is TGTGCCAGCAGCCGAGGCAGGGGTCAGCCCCAGCATTTT. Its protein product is CASSRGRGQPQHF.

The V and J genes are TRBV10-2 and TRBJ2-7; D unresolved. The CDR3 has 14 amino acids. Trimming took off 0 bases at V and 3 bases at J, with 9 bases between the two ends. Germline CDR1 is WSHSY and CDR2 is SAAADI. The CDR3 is CASSESIAYYEQYF. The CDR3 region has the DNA TGCGCCAGCAGTGAGTCGATCGCATACTACGAGCAGTACTTC.

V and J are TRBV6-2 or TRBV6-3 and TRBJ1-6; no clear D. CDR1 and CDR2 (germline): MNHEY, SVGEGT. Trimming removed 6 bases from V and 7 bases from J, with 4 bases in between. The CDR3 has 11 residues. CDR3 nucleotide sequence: TGTGCCAGCAGCCGGAATTCACCCCTCCACTTT. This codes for CASSRNSPLHF.

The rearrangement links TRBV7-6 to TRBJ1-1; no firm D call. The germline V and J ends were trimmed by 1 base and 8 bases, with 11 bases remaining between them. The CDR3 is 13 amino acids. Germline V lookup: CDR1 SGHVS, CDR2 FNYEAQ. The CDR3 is CASSLEGSGEAFF. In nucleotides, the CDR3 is TGTGCCAGCAGCTTAGAAGGGTCGGGAGAAGCTTTCTTT. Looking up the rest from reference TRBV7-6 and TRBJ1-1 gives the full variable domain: GAGVSQSPRYKVTKRGQDVALRCDPISGHVSLYWYRQALGQGPEFLTYFNYEAQQDKSGLPNDRFSAERPEGSISTLTIQRTEQRDSAMYRCASSLEGSGEAFFGQGTRLTVV.

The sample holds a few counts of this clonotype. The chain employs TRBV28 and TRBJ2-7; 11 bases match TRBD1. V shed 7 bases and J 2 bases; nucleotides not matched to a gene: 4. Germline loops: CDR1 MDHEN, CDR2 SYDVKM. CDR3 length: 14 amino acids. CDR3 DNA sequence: TGTGCCAGCAAGGAGGGACAGGGGGCCTACGAGCAGTACGTC. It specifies CASKEGQGAYEQYV.

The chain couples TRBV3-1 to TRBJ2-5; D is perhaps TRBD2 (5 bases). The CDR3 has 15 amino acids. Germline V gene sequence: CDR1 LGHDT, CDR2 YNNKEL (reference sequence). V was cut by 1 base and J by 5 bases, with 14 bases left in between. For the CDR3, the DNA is TGTGCCAGCAGCCAAGCCTTCTGGAGGTGGGAGACCCAGTACTTC. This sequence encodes CASSQAFWRWETQYF.

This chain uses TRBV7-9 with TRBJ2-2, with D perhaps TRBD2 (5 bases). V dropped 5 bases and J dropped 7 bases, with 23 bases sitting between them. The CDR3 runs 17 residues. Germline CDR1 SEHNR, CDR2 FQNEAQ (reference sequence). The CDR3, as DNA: TGTGCCAGCAGCCCCCTACAGTATACTTCGGAGGACGGGGAGCTGTTTTTT. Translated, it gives CASSPLQYTSEDGELFF.

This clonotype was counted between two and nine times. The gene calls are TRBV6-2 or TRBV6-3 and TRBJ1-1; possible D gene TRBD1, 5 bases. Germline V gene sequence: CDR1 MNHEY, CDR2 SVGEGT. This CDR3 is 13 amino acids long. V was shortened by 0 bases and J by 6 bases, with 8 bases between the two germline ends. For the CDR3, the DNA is TGTGCCAGCAGTTACTCAGGGGTCCCTGAAGCTTTCTTT. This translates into CASSYSGVPEAFF.

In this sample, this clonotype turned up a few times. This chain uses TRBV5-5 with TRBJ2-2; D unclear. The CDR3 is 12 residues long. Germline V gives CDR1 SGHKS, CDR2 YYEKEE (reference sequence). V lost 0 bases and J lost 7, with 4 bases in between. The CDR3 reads CASSLADGELFF. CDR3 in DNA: TGTGCCAGCAGCTTGGCCGACGGGGAGCTGTTTTTT.

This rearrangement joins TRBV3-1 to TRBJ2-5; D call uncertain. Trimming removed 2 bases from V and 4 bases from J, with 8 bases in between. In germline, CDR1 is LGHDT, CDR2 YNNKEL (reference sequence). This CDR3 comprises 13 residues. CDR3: CASSQRAGETQYF. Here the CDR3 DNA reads TGTGCCAGCAGCCAAAGAGCTGGAGAGACCCAGTACTTC.